The 17 T cell receptor beta chains presented below share a single source sample, sequenced in a study of T cells in Graves' hyperthyroidism and ophthalmopathy. It was RNA transcripts that yielded the amplified TCR beta CDR3 regions. First-round RT-PCR of the TCR CDR3 relied on the HTBI primer set. MiXCR, applied by TCRdb to the multiplex PCR reads, yields one record per CDR3 protein. This sample has roughly 520,000 distinct CDR3 sequences, with approximately 25% found just once. The specimen sequenced was blood. These receptors originate from a woman under 40 with Graves' ophthalmopathy.

At least ten counts were recorded for this clonotype. This chain links TRBV12-3 or TRBV12-4 with TRBJ1-5; TRBD1 agrees at 10 bases. J was trimmed by 2 bases and V by 5 bases; bases with no gene match: 6. The CDR3 contains 16 residues. CDR3 sequence: CASSPRGTGGNQPQHF. In DNA, the CDR3 is TGTGCCAGCAGTCCGAGAGGGACAGGGGGCAATCAGCCCCAGCATTTT.

This clonotype was seen a few times. The chain is built from TRBV6-2 or TRBV6-3 and TRBJ1-5, with D possibly being TRBD1 (5 bases). Germline CDR1 MNHEY, CDR2 SVGEGT. V lost 0 bases and J 0 bases, leaving 12 bases between the germline ends. The CDR3 runs 17 residues. CDR3 region: CASSYSSGGISNQPQHF. CDR3 sequence (DNA): TGTGCCAGCAGTTACTCGAGCGGGGGGATTAGCAATCAGCCCCAGCATTTT.

The sample holds many counts of this clonotype. This chain links TRBV2 with TRBJ2-6, with unresolved D. Germline-derived CDR1 and CDR2 are SNHLY and FYNNEI. V was trimmed by 8 bases and J by 4 bases, leaving 12 bases between them. This CDR3 spans 14 amino acids. The CDR3 sequence: CASPGLSGANVLTF. CDR3 DNA sequence: TGTGCCAGCCCAGGCCTTTCCGGGGCCAACGTCCTGACTTTC. The whole variable domain, filled in from reference TRBV2 and TRBJ2-6, reads EPEVTQTPSHQVTQMGQEVILRCVPISNHLYFYWYRQILGQKVEFLVSFYNNEISEKSEIFDDQFSVERPDGSNFTLKIRSTKLEDSAMYFCASPGLSGANVLTFGAGSRLTVL.

The gene calls are TRBV19 and TRBJ1-1; D ambiguous. Germline CDR1 and CDR2: LNHDA and SQIVND (reference sequence). This CDR3 region has 13 residues. V was pared by 3 bases and J by 1 base, with 6 bases between. CDR3 coding DNA: TGTGCCAGTAGTATTCTGGCGAACACTGAAGCTTTCTTT. This encodes CASSILANTEAFF.

This clonotype was detected many times. The CDR3 protein is CASSLKGFIAEAFF. CDR3 in DNA: TGTGCCAGCAGTTTAAAGGGGTTTATCGCTGAAGCTTTCTTT. The chain employs TRBV12-3 or TRBV12-4 and TRBJ1-1; maybe TRBD1 (5 bases). V lost 2 bases and J 6 bases, leaving 13 bases between the germline ends. This CDR3 region has 14 residues.

CDR3 DNA: TGTGCCAGCAGCTTAGCGCTGGCTGGTACGGACGAGCAGTACTTC. This gives the protein CASSLALAGTDEQYF. This chain connects TRBV7-6 to TRBJ2-7; no reliable D call. V was clipped by 0 bases and J by 5 bases, with 14 bases between them. The germline V gene has CDR1 SGHVS and CDR2 FNYEAQ. This CDR3 has 15 residues.

The rearrangement links TRBV28 to TRBJ2-7; 9 bases fit TRBD1. CDR1 MDHEN and CDR2 SYDVKM come from the germline V gene. The CDR3 runs to 11 residues. Trimming took 6 bases from V and 12 from J; bases not matched to a gene: 6. CDR3 in DNA: TGTGCCAGCAGGGACCGGGACAGGGCGTACTTC. It codes for CASRDRDRAYF.

This clonotype was seen more than once but under ten times. The rearrangement joins TRBV5-6 to TRBJ2-5; D might be TRBD1 (6 bases). V lost 3 bases to trimming and J lost 5 bases, with 14 bases between them. Germline V CDR1 and CDR2: SGHDT, YYEEEE. This CDR3 region has 14 residues. The CDR3 loop reads CASSSQGIGETQYF. Here the CDR3 DNA reads TGTGCCAGCAGCTCGCAGGGGATTGGGGAGACCCAGTACTTC.

This clonotype has only a few counts. The chain carries TRBV9 and TRBJ1-1; D unresolved. Per germline, CDR1 SGDLS and CDR2 YYNGEE. The CDR3 runs to 14 residues. Trimming shortened V by 0 bases and J by 5 bases, and 11 bases separated the two germline ends. CDR3 sequence (DNA): TGTGCCAGCAGCGTAGGAGGAGGGTGGACTGAAGCTTTCTTT. Amino acid sequence: CASSVGGGWTEAFF.

This chain links TRBV12-3 or TRBV12-4 with TRBJ1-2, with 9 positions matching TRBD1. Germline trimming cut 6 bases from V and 5 bases from J; bases unmatched to any gene: 10. The CDR3 has 15 residues. The CDR3 sequence: CASRGGQGTRYGYTF. DNA for the CDR3: TGTGCCAGCAGGGGGGGACAGGGTACCCGGTATGGCTACACCTTC.

This clonotype has a count of ten or more. The chain carries TRBV19 and TRBJ1-5; perhaps TRBD1 as D (5 bases). The CDR3 is made up of 15 amino acids. CDR1 and CDR2 from the germline V gene are LNHDA and SQIVND (reference sequence). V was pared by 5 bases and J by 7 bases, with 18 bases between. The CDR3, as DNA: TGTGCCAGTAGTCCATCCGCCAGGGTAAACCAGCCCCAGCATTTT. Amino acids: CASSPSARVNQPQHF.

This clonotype was detected ten times or more. The V call is TRBV5-1, the J call TRBJ1-1; tentative D call: TRBD1 (6 bases). Trimming pared 0 bases from V and 4 bases from J, leaving 10 bases between. CDR1 SGHRS and CDR2 YFSETQ come from the germline V gene. The length of the CDR3 is 14 residues. The CDR3 nucleotides are TGCGCCAGCAGCTTGGCCGGGGGCGGCACTGAAGCTTTCTTT. As protein: CASSLAGGGTEAFF.

The rearrangement uses TRBV11-2 and TRBJ2-7; TRBD1 is a possible D gene (6 bases). Germline CDR1 and CDR2: SGHAT and FQNNGV. V lost 5 bases to trimming and J lost 0 bases, with 20 bases between them. The CDR3 extends over 17 amino acids. CDR3 sequence: CASSGRQESRTSYEQYF. The DNA of the CDR3 is TGTGCCAGCAGCGGCCGACAGGAGTCGCGGACCTCCTACGAGCAGTACTTC.

This clonotype has just a few counts. The rearrangement joins TRBV4-1 to TRBJ1-1; D is possibly TRBD1 (5 bases). Trimming took off 3 bases at V and 11 bases at J, with 22 bases between the two ends. The V gene's germline CDR1 is MGHRA and CDR2 YSYEKL. The length of the CDR3 is 15 residues. The CDR3, as DNA: TGCGCCAGCAGCCAGGTGGGACGGATGGGGGGAGAGGCTTTCTTT. As protein: CASSQVGRMGGEAFF.

This clonotype occurred a few times. The chain is built from TRBV7-9 and TRBJ2-7, with no clear D. The V and J ends lost 8 bases and 1 base respectively, with 12 bases between them. The CDR3 has 13 residues. The germline V gene has CDR1 SEHNR and CDR2 FQNEAQ (reference sequence). DNA of the CDR3: TGTGCCAGCGAGGCTCTAAATTCCTACGAGCAGTACTTC. Amino acids: CASEALNSYEQYF.

The gene calls are TRBV12-3 or TRBV12-4 and TRBJ2-5; D not certain. The CDR3 runs 13 residues. The ends were cut back, 5 bases at V and 2 bases at J, with 9 bases in the middle. The CDR3 protein is CASSPLWQETQYF. CDR3 bases: TGTGCCAGCAGTCCGCTATGGCAAGAGACCCAGTACTTC.

This clonotype was seen more than once but under ten times. V is TRBV27 and J is TRBJ1-2, with D perhaps TRBD1 (6 bases). Trimming shortened V by 0 bases and J by 6 bases, and 29 bases separated the two germline ends. Germline lookup yields CDR1 MNHEY and CDR2 SMNVEV (reference sequence). The CDR3 loop spans 20 amino acids. The CDR3 here is CASSLSISRDVGGAQNGYTF. The CDR3, as DNA: TGTGCCAGCAGTTTATCTATATCCCGGGACGTAGGGGGGGCTCAGAATGGCTACACCTTC.